What follows is one TCR beta chain and its context. What it recognizes is unknown. It is likely a read error, because the conserved phenylalanine at the end of the CDR3 is missing. It is unclear where the CDR3 begins or ends on the DNA, so no DNA is shown, and the CDR3 is as TCRdb lists it. From germline, CDR1 is SEHNR and CDR2 FQNEAQ (reference sequence). The CDR3 is 18 amino acids in total, end residues counted. These data come from a study of read filtering for tumor transcriptome and immune sequencing. For the study at large: Revised staging placed eight or nine patients in R-ISS I, about 17 in II, more than 5 in III. IR-seq gave about 3.5 to 10.27 million TCR reads per sample; RNA-seq gave roughly 80 to 1,300. DNase treatment preceded whole-transcriptome library preparation. Findings of the study overall: IR-seq and RNA-seq agreed better without single-read clonotypes.

The library was built from about 370 ng RNA with molecular barcoded adaptors for alpha/delta and beta/gamma chains. MiXCR was run by TCRdb on the reads, yielding one entry per CDR3 protein. The sample lists some 22,000 distinct CDR3 sequences, roughly 13% occurring once. This receptor was obtained from a donor at least 40 years old with multiple myeloma. The chain recombines TRBV7-9 with TRBJ2-1; TRBD2 is taken as the D call from the table, unchecked against the DNA. The sample taken for sequencing was a population of CD138-negative cells sorted from bone marrow. The CDR3 here is CASSPGLAGREAYNEQVY.